The present T cell receptor (beta chain) was sequenced within a study of T cell repertoires in cytomegalovirus infection. Study overall: Indications of both CMV infection and matching HLA type were provided by public TCR beta signatures.

TCRdb processed the reads anew with MiXCR; each CDR3 protein has one entry. The data show 290,000 or so distinct CDR3 sequences, with 9.6% seen just once and 2% to 3% held by the top ten. The study, taken as a whole, reports: Summed frequency of public TCR beta families distinguished CMV carriers with the relevant HLA. Dominant in the ex vivo response were TCR beta clonotypes restricted by HLA-C and specific for CMV.

This clonotype was counted ten times or more. Its antigen is unidentified. The clonotype was recovered from a human donor in good health (CMV status not recorded). Some clones in this sample may be carry-over from other donors' samples. Sequenced material: PBMCs.

The chain's CDR3 is CSAYDATGELFF. The DNA of the CDR3 is TGCAGCGCCTATGACGCGACCGGGGAGCTGTTTTTT. This chain connects TRBV29-1 to TRBJ2-2; D remains unclear. The CDR3 totals 12 residues. V gave up 7 bases and J gave up 5 bases, with 11 bases separating them. Germline assignment: CDR1 SQVTM and CDR2 ANQGSEA.